The rows below give T cell receptor beta chains drawn from one sample of a study of blood T cell repertoires in COVID-19. The protocol was immunoSEQ multiplex PCR, while the TCRdb copy is restricted to in-frame clones and leaves out a portion. The table records approximately 230,000 clones, around 84% of them present only once. The sequenced sample consisted of PBMCs or T cells enriched from blood (not recorded which). These receptors were taken from a man in his forties who had recovered from COVID-19. Both conserved end residues are part of each CDR3. Fields, in order: clone size, J gene, D gene, V gene, CDR3 protein, CDR3 DNA. The D gene is left open where the match is weak. Clone size is not always given. Where it is, it says once, few, many or a class for expanded clones.

clone_size: few; j_call: TRBJ1-1; d_call: TRBD1; v_call: TRBV19; cdr3_aa: CASSDRVNTEAFF; cdr3_nt: TGTGCCAGTAGCGACAGGGTCAACACTGAAGCTTTCTTT
clone_size: -; j_call: TRBJ2-1; d_call: -; v_call: TRBV18; cdr3_aa: CASSPNRDSYNEQFF; cdr3_nt: TGTGCCAGCTCCCCTAACAGGGATTCCTACAATGAGCAGTTCTTC
clone_size: -; j_call: TRBJ2-2; d_call: TRBD2; v_call: TRBV13; cdr3_aa: CASSLGAGGTGELFF; cdr3_nt: TGTGCCAGCAGCTTAGGAGCGGGAGGCACCGGGGAGCTGTTTTTT
clone_size: -; j_call: TRBJ2-7; d_call: -; v_call: TRBV11-1; cdr3_aa: CASSLARFSYEQYF; cdr3_nt: TGTGCCAGCAGCTTAGCTCGTTTCTCCTACGAGCAGTACTTC
clone_size: -; j_call: TRBJ2-7; d_call: -; v_call: TRBV7-2; cdr3_aa: CASRERVSYEQYF; cdr3_nt: TGTGCCAGCAGGGAGAGAGTCTCCTACGAGCAGTACTTC
clone_size: -; j_call: TRBJ1-2; d_call: -; v_call: TRBV29-1; cdr3_aa: CSVEDSNYGYTF; cdr3_nt: TGCAGCGTTGAGGACAGTAACTATGGCTACACCTTC
clone_size: -; j_call: TRBJ1-4; d_call: TRBD1; v_call: TRBV27; cdr3_aa: CASSPRDRHFEKLFF; cdr3_nt: TGTGCCAGCAGTCCCCGGGACAGACATTTTGAAAAACTGTTTTTT
clone_size: -; j_call: TRBJ2-1; d_call: -; v_call: TRBV11-2; cdr3_aa: CASSLTRFVAVRQFF; cdr3_nt: TGTGCCAGCAGCTTAACCCGCTTTGTAGCGGTTCGGCAGTTCTTC
clone_size: -; j_call: TRBJ2-2; d_call: TRBD1; v_call: TRBV11-1; cdr3_aa: CASSPRQGDTGELFF; cdr3_nt: TGTGCCAGCAGCCCCAGACAGGGCGACACCGGGGAGCTGTTTTTT
clone_size: few; j_call: TRBJ1-2; d_call: -; v_call: TRBV5-8; cdr3_aa: CASSGPFAGPNYGYTF; cdr3_nt: TGTGCCAGCAGCGGCCCGTTCGCAGGCCCTAACTATGGCTACACCTTC
clone_size: once; j_call: TRBJ1-2; d_call: TRBD1; v_call: TRBV10-3; cdr3_aa: CAISESFGTESYGYTF; cdr3_nt: TGTGCCATCAGTGAGTCGTTTGGGACAGAGAGCTATGGCTACACCTTC
clone_size: -; j_call: TRBJ1-1; d_call: -; v_call: TRBV7-8; cdr3_aa: CASSPFRGEAFF; cdr3_nt: TGTGCCAGCAGCCCGTTTCGAGGGGAAGCTTTCTTT
clone_size: -; j_call: TRBJ2-5; d_call: TRBD2; v_call: TRBV5-4; cdr3_aa: CASRPGGPRTSGGETQYF; cdr3_nt: TGTGCCAGCAGGCCTGGGGGACCTCGGACTAGCGGGGGAGAGACCCAGTACTTC
clone_size: once; j_call: TRBJ2-1; d_call: -; v_call: TRBV5-1; cdr3_aa: CASSSGSLHSRNEQFF; cdr3_nt: TGCGCCAGCAGCTCGGGGTCCCTGCATAGCAGGAATGAGCAGTTCTTC
clone_size: -; j_call: TRBJ2-1; d_call: TRBD1; v_call: TRBV7-3; cdr3_aa: CASSRAGGYNEQFF; cdr3_nt: TGTGCCAGCAGCCGGGCAGGGGGATACAATGAGCAGTTCTTC
clone_size: -; j_call: TRBJ1-5; d_call: -; v_call: TRBV7-8; cdr3_aa: CASSSTGTLNQPQHF; cdr3_nt: TGTGCCAGCAGCTCTACCGGGACTCTAAATCAGCCCCAGCATTTT
clone_size: few; j_call: TRBJ1-6; d_call: -; v_call: TRBV4-3; cdr3_aa: CASSLEQNNSPLHF; cdr3_nt: TGCGCCAGCAGCCTTGAACAAAATAATTCACCCCTCCACTTT
clone_size: once; j_call: TRBJ1-4; d_call: -; v_call: TRBV10-3; cdr3_aa: CAISENGLTTTNEKLFF; cdr3_nt: TGTGCCATCAGTGAAAATGGGCTCACCACAACTAATGAAAAACTGTTTTTT
clone_size: -; j_call: TRBJ2-7; d_call: -; v_call: TRBV18; cdr3_aa: CASSPEYRQYEQYF; cdr3_nt: TGTGCCAGCTCACCGGAATATAGACAGTACGAGCAGTACTTC
clone_size: -; j_call: TRBJ2-7; d_call: TRBD1; v_call: TRBV27; cdr3_aa: CAISDRGWEAQYF; cdr3_nt: TGTGCCATCTCGGACAGGGGGTGGGAAGCGCAGTACTTC
clone_size: few; j_call: TRBJ2-7; d_call: -; v_call: TRBV7-8; cdr3_aa: CASSHSGDLSYEQYF; cdr3_nt: TGTGCCAGCAGCCATAGCGGTGACCTTTCCTACGAGCAGTACTTC
clone_size: -; j_call: TRBJ2-2; d_call: TRBD2; v_call: TRBV5-4; cdr3_aa: CASSSGLAGHTGELFF; cdr3_nt: TGTGCCAGCAGTTCAGGACTAGCGGGGCACACCGGGGAGCTGTTTTTT
clone_size: -; j_call: TRBJ1-2; d_call: -; v_call: TRBV5-8; cdr3_aa: CASSPRLYGYTF; cdr3_nt: TGTGCCAGCAGCCCACGACTCTATGGCTACACCTTC
clone_size: -; j_call: TRBJ1-1; d_call: TRBD1; v_call: TRBV12-3/TRBV12-4; cdr3_aa: CASRTGIEAFF; cdr3_nt: TGTGCCAGCAGGACAGGGATTGAAGCTTTCTTT
clone_size: -; j_call: TRBJ2-7; d_call: TRBD1; v_call: TRBV6-6; cdr3_aa: CASSRDRGYEQYF; cdr3_nt: TGTGCCAGCAGCCGGGACAGGGGATACGAGCAGTACTTC
clone_size: -; j_call: TRBJ1-1; d_call: TRBD1; v_call: TRBV7-9; cdr3_aa: CASSLVSGQGWTEAFF; cdr3_nt: TGTGCCAGCAGCTTAGTGTCGGGACAGGGTTGGACTGAAGCTTTCTTT
clone_size: -; j_call: TRBJ2-7; d_call: -; v_call: TRBV18; cdr3_aa: CASSPLGGEQYF; cdr3_nt: TGTGCCAGCTCCCCCCTTGGAGGCGAGCAGTACTTC
clone_size: few; j_call: TRBJ2-4; d_call: -; v_call: TRBV13; cdr3_aa: CASGLRNIQYF; cdr3_nt: TGTGCCAGCGGGCTCCGTAACATTCAGTACTTC
clone_size: few; j_call: TRBJ2-3; d_call: -; v_call: TRBV9; cdr3_aa: CASSVVASSPDTQYF; cdr3_nt: TGTGCCAGCAGCGTAGTGGCTAGCTCCCCGGATACGCAGTATTTT
clone_size: -; j_call: TRBJ2-7; d_call: TRBD2; v_call: TRBV18; cdr3_aa: CASSPRRGSALYF; cdr3_nt: TGTGCCAGCTCACCGAGGCGGGGGAGTGCACTGTACTTC
clone_size: -; j_call: TRBJ2-7; d_call: TRBD2; v_call: TRBV7-8; cdr3_aa: CASSLGSARESSYEQYF; cdr3_nt: TGTGCCAGCAGCTTGGGAAGTGCGCGGGAGAGCTCCTACGAGCAGTACTTC
clone_size: -; j_call: TRBJ1-3; d_call: TRBD1; v_call: TRBV6-5; cdr3_aa: CASKLGQASGNTIYF; cdr3_nt: TGTGCCAGCAAATTAGGACAGGCCTCGGGAAACACCATATATTTT
clone_size: -; j_call: TRBJ1-5; d_call: TRBD1; v_call: TRBV30; cdr3_aa: CAFIEGGWGNQPQHF; cdr3_nt: TGTGCCTTTATAGAAGGGGGCTGGGGCAATCAGCCCCAGCATTTT
clone_size: -; j_call: TRBJ2-7; d_call: TRBD2; v_call: TRBV5-4; cdr3_aa: CASSSRTSGGYEQYF; cdr3_nt: TGTGCCAGCAGCTCCCGGACTAGCGGGGGTTACGAGCAGTACTTC
clone_size: -; j_call: TRBJ1-1; d_call: -; v_call: TRBV27; cdr3_aa: CASRLGGGNTEAFF; cdr3_nt: TGTGCCAGCAGACTAGGGGGGGGGAACACTGAAGCTTTCTTT
clone_size: -; j_call: TRBJ2-5; d_call: -; v_call: TRBV7-7; cdr3_aa: CASSSGMAGRETQYF; cdr3_nt: TGTGCCAGCAGCAGTGGGATGGCGGGACGAGAGACCCAGTACTTC
clone_size: -; j_call: TRBJ1-2; d_call: TRBD1; v_call: TRBV10-3; cdr3_aa: CAIRRQGGDYGYTF; cdr3_nt: TGTGCCATCAGAAGACAGGGTGGGGACTATGGCTACACCTTC
clone_size: -; j_call: TRBJ1-6; d_call: -; v_call: TRBV4-3; cdr3_aa: CASSQDASYNSPLHF; cdr3_nt: TGCGCCAGCAGCCAAGATGCCAGCTATAATTCACCCCTCCACTTT
clone_size: few; j_call: TRBJ1-2; d_call: -; v_call: TRBV7-8; cdr3_aa: CASSERGSGWSPNYGYTF; cdr3_nt: TGTGCCAGCAGCGAAAGGGGGTCAGGGTGGTCTCCTAACTATGGCTACACCTTC
clone_size: -; j_call: TRBJ1-2; d_call: -; v_call: TRBV4-1; cdr3_aa: CASSQDPASRRANYGYTF; cdr3_nt: TGCGCCAGCAGCCAAGATCCCGCGAGCAGGCGAGCTAACTATGGCTACACCTTC
clone_size: few; j_call: TRBJ2-1; d_call: TRBD2; v_call: TRBV9; cdr3_aa: CASSVRDYSYNEQFF; cdr3_nt: TGTGCCAGCAGCGTCCGGGACTACTCCTACAATGAGCAGTTCTTC
clone_size: -; j_call: TRBJ1-2; d_call: -; v_call: TRBV7-8; cdr3_aa: CASSLALGGGYGYTF; cdr3_nt: TGTGCCAGCAGCTTAGCCCTCGGGGGAGGCTATGGCTACACCTTC
clone_size: -; j_call: TRBJ1-1; d_call: -; v_call: TRBV10-1; cdr3_aa: CASSDSLGGTEAFF; cdr3_nt: TGCGCCAGCAGCGACAGCCTTGGTGGCACTGAAGCTTTCTTT
clone_size: once; j_call: TRBJ1-4; d_call: -; v_call: TRBV18; cdr3_aa: CASSPPYREEKLFF; cdr3_nt: TGTGCCAGCTCACCACCGTACAGGGAGGAAAAACTGTTTTTT